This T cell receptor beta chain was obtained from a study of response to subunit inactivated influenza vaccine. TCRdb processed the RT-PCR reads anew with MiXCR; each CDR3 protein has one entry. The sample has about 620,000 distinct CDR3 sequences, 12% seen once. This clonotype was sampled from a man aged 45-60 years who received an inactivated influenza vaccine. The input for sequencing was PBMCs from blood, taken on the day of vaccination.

The DNA for the CDR3 is TGCGCCAGCAGCTTGGGAGACCGATTAACAGGGGGCAGGTTCACAGATACGCAGTATTTT. This sequence encodes CASSLGDRLTGGRFTDTQYF. The chain links TRBV5-1 to TRBJ2-3; 9 bases align to TRBD1. The CDR3 consists of 20 residues. Germline-derived CDR1 and CDR2 are SGHRS and YFSETQ. V dropped 0 bases and J dropped 2; count of bases not matched to a gene: 16.